This T cell receptor (beta chain) was found in a study of Ad26.COV2.S vaccination and SARS-CoV-2 variants. Sequencing was performed with immunoSEQ multiplex PCR; in TCRdb, only in-frame clones are kept and a portion is missing. The sample includes 290,000 or so clones, around 87% of them seen just once. Germline V gene data show CDR1 as MNHEY and CDR2 as SMNVEV (reference sequence). Trimming removed 0 bases from V and 8 bases from J, with 13 bases in between. The CDR3 spans 15 residues. Treatment given: roughly 20 received Ad26.COV2.S at low or high dose, single or two shots; a few received placebo; per-sample allocation not given. Sampling was done on day 63 after the first vaccine or placebo injection.

Sequences were derived from peripheral blood, sampled in a trial of Ad26.COV2.S vaccine versus placebo. The receptor was isolated from a person aged 18-60 years who received the Ad26.COV2.S COVID-19 vaccine or a placebo. The V and J genes are TRBV27 and TRBJ1-4; D remains unclear. The chain's CDR3 is CASSLSPTRWEKLFF. In DNA form, the CDR3 reads TGTGCCAGCAGTTTATCCCCGACCCGGTGGGAAAAACTGTTTTTT.